This TCR beta chain comes out of a study of cytomegalovirus exposure and HLA in healthy donors. Germline V CDR1 and CDR2: SGHNT, YYREEE (reference sequence). After removal of 1 base from V and 3 bases from J, the junction contained 7 bases not matched to a gene. CDR3 length equals 15 residues. The PCR had 60 Vbeta and 13 Jbeta primers. Libraries were prepared by immunoSEQ multiplex PCR; TCRdb keeps only in-frame clonotypes and omits some of them. Of 85,000 to 100,000 clones listed, around four fifths are singletons. The sequence came from a young woman in good health and CMV-seropositive. The chain joins TRBV5-4 to TRBJ2-7; 7 nucleotides align to TRBD1. The sequenced material came from PBMCs. The CDR3 nucleotides are TGTGCCAGCAGCTTGACAGGGGAAGGTATCTACGAGCAGTACTTC. This codes for CASSLTGEGIYEQYF.